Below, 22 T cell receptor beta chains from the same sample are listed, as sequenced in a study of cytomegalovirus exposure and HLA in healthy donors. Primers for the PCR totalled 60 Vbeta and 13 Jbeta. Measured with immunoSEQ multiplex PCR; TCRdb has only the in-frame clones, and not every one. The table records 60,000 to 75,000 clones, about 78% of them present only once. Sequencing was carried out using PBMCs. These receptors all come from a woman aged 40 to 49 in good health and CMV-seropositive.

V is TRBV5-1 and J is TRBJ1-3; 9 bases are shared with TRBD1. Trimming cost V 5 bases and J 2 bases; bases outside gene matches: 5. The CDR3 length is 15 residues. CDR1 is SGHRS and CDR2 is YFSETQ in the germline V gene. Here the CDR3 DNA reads TGCGCCAGCAGGGACAGGGGTGAACCTGGAAACACCATATATTTT. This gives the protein CASRDRGEPGNTIYF.

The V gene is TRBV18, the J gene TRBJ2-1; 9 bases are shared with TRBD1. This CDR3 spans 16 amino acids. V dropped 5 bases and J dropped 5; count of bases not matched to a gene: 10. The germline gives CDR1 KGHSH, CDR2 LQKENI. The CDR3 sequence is CASSGSSGQGNNEQFF. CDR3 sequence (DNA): TGTGCCAGCTCAGGGTCTTCCGGACAGGGGAACAATGAGCAGTTCTTC. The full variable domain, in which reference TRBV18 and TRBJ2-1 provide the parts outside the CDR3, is NAGVMQNPRHLVRRRGQEARLRCSPMKGHSHVYWYRQLPEEGLKFMVYLQKENIIDESGMPKERFSAEFPKEGPSILRIQQVVRGDSAAYFCASSGSSGQGNNEQFFGPGTRLTVL.

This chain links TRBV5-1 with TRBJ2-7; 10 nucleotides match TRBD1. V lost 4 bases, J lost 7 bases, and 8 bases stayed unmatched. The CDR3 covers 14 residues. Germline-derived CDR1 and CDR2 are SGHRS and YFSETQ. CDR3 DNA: TGCGCCAGCAGCCGCGGAGGACAGGGGGTGGAGCAGTACTTC. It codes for CASSRGGQGVEQYF.

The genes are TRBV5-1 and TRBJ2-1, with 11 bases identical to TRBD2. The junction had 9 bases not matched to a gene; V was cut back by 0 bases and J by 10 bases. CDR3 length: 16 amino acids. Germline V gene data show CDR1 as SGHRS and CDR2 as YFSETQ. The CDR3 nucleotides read TGCGCCAGCAGCTTGGAACAACTAGCGGGGGTGTCAGAGCAGTTCTTC. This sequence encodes CASSLEQLAGVSEQFF.

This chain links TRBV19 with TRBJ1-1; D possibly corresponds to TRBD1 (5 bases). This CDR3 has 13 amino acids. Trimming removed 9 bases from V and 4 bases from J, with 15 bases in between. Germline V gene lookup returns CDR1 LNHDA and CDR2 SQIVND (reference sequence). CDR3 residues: CASKGAGGTEAFF. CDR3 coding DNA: TGTGCCAGCAAAGGTGCGGGGGGCACTGAAGCTTTCTTT.

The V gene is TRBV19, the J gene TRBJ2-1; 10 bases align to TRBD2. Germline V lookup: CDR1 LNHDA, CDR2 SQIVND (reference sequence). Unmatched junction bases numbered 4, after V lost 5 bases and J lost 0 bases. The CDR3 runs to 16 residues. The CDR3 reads CASSVLAGDSYNEQFF. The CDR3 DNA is TGTGCCAGTAGTGTTCTAGCGGGGGACTCCTACAATGAGCAGTTCTTC.

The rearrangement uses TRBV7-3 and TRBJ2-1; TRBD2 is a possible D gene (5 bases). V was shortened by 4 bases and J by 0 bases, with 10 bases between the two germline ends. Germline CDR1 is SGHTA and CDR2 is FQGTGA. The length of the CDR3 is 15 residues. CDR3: CASSSRGSSYNEQFF. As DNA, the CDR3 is TGTGCCAGCAGCTCACGGGGAAGCTCCTACAATGAGCAGTTCTTC.

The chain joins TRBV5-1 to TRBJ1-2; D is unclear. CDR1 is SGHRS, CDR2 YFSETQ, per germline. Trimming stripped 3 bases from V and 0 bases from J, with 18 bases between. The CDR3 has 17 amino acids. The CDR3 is CASSYNPATGANYGYTF. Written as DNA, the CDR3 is TGCGCCAGCAGCTACAACCCCGCGACGGGAGCTAACTATGGCTACACCTTC.

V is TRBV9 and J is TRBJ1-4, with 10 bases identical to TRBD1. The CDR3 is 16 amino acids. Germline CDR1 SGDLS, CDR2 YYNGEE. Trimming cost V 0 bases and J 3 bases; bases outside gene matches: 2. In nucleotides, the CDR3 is TGTGCCAGCAGCGTAGAGGGACAGGGGCCTAATGAAAAACTGTTTTTT. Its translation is CASSVEGQGPNEKLFF.

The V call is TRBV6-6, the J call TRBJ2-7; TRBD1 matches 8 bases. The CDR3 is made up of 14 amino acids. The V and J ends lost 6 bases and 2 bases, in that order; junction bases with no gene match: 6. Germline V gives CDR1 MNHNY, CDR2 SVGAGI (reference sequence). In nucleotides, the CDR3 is TGTGCCAGCAGCCAAAACAGGGGGACCTACGAGCAGTACTTC. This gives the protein CASSQNRGTYEQYF.

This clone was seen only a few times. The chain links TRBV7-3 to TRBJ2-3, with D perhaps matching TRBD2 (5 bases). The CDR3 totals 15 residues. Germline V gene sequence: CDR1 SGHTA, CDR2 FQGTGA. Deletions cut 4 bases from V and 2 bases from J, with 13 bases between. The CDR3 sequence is CASSSGRLVTDTQYF. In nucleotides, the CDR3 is TGTGCCAGCAGCTCGGGAAGGCTAGTCACAGATACGCAGTATTTT.

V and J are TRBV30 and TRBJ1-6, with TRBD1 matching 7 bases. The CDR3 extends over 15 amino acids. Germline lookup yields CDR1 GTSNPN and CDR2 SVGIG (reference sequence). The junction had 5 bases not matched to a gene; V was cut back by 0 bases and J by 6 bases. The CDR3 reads CAWSVRDSLNSPLHF. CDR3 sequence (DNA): TGTGCCTGGAGTGTAAGGGACAGTCTTAATTCACCCCTCCACTTT.

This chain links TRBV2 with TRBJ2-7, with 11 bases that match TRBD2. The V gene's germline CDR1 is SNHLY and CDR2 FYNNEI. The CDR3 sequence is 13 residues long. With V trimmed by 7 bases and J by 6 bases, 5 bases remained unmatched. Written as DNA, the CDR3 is TGTGCCAGCATAGCGGGGGGGCCGGTCGAGCAGTACTTC. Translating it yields CASIAGGPVEQYF.

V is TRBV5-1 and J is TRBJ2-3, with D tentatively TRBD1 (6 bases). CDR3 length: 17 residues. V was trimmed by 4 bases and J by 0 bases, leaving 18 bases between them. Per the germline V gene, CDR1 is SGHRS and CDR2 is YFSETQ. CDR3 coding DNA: TGCGCCAGCAGCCTGGCCCCACAGGGTTTTAGCACAGATACGCAGTATTTT. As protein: CASSLAPQGFSTDTQYF.

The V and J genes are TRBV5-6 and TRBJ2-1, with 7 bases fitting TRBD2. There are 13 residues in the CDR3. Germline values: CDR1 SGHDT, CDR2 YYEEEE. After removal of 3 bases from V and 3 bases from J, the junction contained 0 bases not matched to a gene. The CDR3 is CASSWGGYNEQFF. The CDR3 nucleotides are TGTGCCAGCAGCTGGGGGGGCTACAATGAGCAGTTCTTC.

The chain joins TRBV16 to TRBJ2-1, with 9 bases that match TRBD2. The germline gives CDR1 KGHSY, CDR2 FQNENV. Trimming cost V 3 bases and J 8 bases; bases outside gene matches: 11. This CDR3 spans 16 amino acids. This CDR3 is CASSQSKRGAVDEQFF. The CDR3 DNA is TGTGCCAGCAGCCAGTCTAAGCGGGGGGCCGTGGATGAGCAGTTCTTC.

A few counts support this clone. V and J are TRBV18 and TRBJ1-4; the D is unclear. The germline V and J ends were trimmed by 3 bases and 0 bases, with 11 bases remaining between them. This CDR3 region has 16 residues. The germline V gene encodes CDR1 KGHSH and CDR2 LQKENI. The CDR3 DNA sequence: TGTGCCAGCTCACCTTCGGGATATGCAACTAATGAAAAACTGTTTTTT. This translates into CASSPSGYATNEKLFF. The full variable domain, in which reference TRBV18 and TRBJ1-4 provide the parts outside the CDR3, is NAGVMQNPRHLVRRRGQEARLRCSPMKGHSHVYWYRQLPEEGLKFMVYLQKENIIDESGMPKERFSAEFPKEGPSILRIQQVVRGDSAAYFCASSPSGYATNEKLFFGSGTQLSVL.

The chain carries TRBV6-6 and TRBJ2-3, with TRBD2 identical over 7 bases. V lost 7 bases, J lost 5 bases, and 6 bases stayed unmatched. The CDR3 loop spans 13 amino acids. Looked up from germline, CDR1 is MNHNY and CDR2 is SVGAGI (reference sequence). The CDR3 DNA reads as TGTGCCAGCACCCAGCGGGGAGGAGATACGCAGTATTTT. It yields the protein CASTQRGGDTQYF.

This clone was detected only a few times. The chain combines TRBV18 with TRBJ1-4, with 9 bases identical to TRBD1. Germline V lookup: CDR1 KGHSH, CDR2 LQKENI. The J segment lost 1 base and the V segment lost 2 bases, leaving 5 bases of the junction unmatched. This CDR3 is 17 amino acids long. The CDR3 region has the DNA TGTGCCAGCTCACCAATGGGACAGGGCTTAACTAATGAAAAACTGTTTTTT. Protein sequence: CASSPMGQGLTNEKLFF.

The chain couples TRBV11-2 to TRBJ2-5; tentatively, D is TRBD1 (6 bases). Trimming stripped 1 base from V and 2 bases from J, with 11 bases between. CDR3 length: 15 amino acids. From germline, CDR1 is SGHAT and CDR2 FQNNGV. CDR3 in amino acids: CASSLAYREQETQYF. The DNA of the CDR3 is TGTGCCAGCAGCTTAGCTTACAGGGAGCAAGAGACCCAGTACTTC.

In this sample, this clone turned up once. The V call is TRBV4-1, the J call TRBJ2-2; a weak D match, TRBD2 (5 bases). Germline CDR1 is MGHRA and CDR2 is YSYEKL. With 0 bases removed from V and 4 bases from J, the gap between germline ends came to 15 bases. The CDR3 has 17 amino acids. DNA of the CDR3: TGCGCCAGCAGCCAAGATTCGGGGTCGCGGACCACCGGGGAGCTGTTTTTT. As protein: CASSQDSGSRTTGELFF.

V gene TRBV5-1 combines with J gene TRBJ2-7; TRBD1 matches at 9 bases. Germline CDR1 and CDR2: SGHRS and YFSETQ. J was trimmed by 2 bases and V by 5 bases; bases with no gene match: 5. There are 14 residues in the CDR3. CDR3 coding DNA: TGCGCCAGCAGTTCCCGGACAGGGGCCTACGAGCAGTACTTC. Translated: CASSSRTGAYEQYF.